This passage covers 4 T cell receptor beta chains from one sample sequenced in a study of molecular identifiers for immune sequencing clone quantification. TCRdb called the PCR reads again in MiXCR, with one record for every CDR3 protein. The sample lists hundreds of thousands of distinct CDR3 sequences, roughly 24% seen once, with 0.65% to 0.75% in the top ten. Material for sequencing was naive CD8+ T cells from blood, with Jurkat cell RNA spiked in. Subset meaning: FACS-sorted CD8+CD4-CCR7+CD45RA+ naive T cells. The receptor source for this set is a human donor in good health. Some libraries in this study had Jurkat cell RNA spiked in.

Turning to this clonotype: This may stem from a read error, because a much larger clone lies one nucleotide away. The chain combines TRBV7-9 with TRBJ2-3; D could derive from TRBD1 or TRBD2 (5 bases each). This CDR3 has 14 residues. Looked up from germline, CDR1 is SEHNR and CDR2 is FQNEAQ (reference sequence). The CDR3 protein is CDSSWGIGTDTQYF. The CDR3 DNA reads as TGTGACAGCAGCTGGGGGATTGGGACAGATACGCAGTATTTT.

This clonotype has more than one count but fewer than ten. The chain employs TRBV28 and TRBJ2-7; 9 bases are a match to TRBD1. CDR1 and CDR2 from the germline V gene are MDHEN and SYDVKM. This CDR3 comprises 14 residues. J gave up 4 bases and V 1 base, and 2 bases lay outside the gene matches. CDR3 sequence reads: CASSLLQGAYEQYF. The CDR3 DNA is TGTGCCAGCAGTTTATTACAGGGGGCTTACGAGCAGTACTTC.

V gene TRBV27 combines with J gene TRBJ2-3, with D possibly being TRBD1 or TRBD2 (5 bases each). Looked up from germline, CDR1 is MNHEY and CDR2 is SMNVEV (reference sequence). The CDR3 is 13 amino acids. V shed 6 bases and J shed 2 bases, with 9 bases lying between them. CDR3 DNA: TGTGCCAGCAGGACGGGGACCACAGATACGCAGTATTTT. Protein product: CASRTGTTDTQYF.

The V and J genes are TRBV19 and TRBJ2-5; D assignment may be TRBD1 or TRBD2 (5 bases each). Trimming removed 5 bases at V and 3 bases at J, with 13 bases between. The CDR3 sequence is 14 residues long. Germline CDR1 is LNHDA and CDR2 is SQIVND (reference sequence). DNA of the CDR3: TGTGCCAGTAGTTTTACCGGGACGAAAGAGACCCAGTACTTC. Its translation: CASSFTGTKETQYF. Drawing the rest from reference TRBV19 and TRBJ2-5, the complete variable domain is DGGITQSPKYLFRKEGQNVTLSCEQNLNHDAMYWYRQDPGQGLRLIYYSQIVNDFQKGDIAEGYSVSREKKESFPLTVTSAQKNPTAFYLCASSFTGTKETQYFGPGTRLLVL.